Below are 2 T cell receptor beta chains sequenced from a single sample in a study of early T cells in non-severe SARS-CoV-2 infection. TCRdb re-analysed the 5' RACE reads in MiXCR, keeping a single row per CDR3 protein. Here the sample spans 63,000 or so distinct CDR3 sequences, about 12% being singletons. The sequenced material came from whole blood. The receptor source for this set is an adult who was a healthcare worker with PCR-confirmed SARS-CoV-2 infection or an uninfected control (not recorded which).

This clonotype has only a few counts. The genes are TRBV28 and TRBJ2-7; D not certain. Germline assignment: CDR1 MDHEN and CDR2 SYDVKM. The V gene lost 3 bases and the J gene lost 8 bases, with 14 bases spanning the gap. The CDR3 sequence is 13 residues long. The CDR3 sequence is CASSFGTYVQQYF. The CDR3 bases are TGTGCCAGCAGTTTCGGCACCTACGTCCAGCAGTACTTC.

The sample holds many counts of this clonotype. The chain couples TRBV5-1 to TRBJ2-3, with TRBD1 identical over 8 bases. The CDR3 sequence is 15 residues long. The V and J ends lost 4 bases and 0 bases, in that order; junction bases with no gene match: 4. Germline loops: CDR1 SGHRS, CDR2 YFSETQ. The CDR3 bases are TGCGCCAGCAGCCTGACAGGGGCTAGCACAGATACGCAGTATTTT. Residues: CASSLTGASTDTQYF. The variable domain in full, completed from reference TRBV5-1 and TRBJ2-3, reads KAGVTQTPRYLIKTRGQQVTLSCSPISGHRSVSWYQQTPGQGLQFLFEYFSETQRNKGNFPGRFSGRQFSNSRSEMNVSTLELGDSALYLCASSLTGASTDTQYFGPGTRLTVL.